This T cell receptor beta chain was identified in a study of blood T cell repertoires in COVID-19. Study context: The study drew acute and convalescent COVID-19 samples from the United States, Italy and Spain.

Repertoires were generated with immunoSEQ multiplex PCR, while TCRdb's copy carries only in-frame clones and drops some. The table lists 60,000 to 75,000 clones, around 86% of them singletons. Sequencing was carried out using peripheral blood. The receptor comes from a man between 50 and 59 years old with active COVID-19.

The CDR3: CAREGEVGLEAFF. The CDR3 region has the DNA TGTGCCCGCGAAGGGGAGGTGGGGTTAGAAGCTTTCTTT. The chain couples TRBV30 to TRBJ1-1, with D possibly TRBD1 on 5 matching bases. The CDR3 spans 13 residues. Germline-derived CDR1 and CDR2 are GTSNPN and SVGIG (reference sequence). The V gene lost 8 bases and the J gene lost 8 bases, with 21 bases spanning the gap.